The sequence of this T cell receptor (beta chain) was determined in a study of cytomegalovirus exposure and HLA in healthy donors. Study-wide results and limits: Diagnosis of cytomegalovirus status made by the classifier reportedly showed high specificity and sensitivity.

The trim removed 4 bases at V and 7 bases at J, leaving 17 bases unmatched. The CDR3 covers 16 residues. Germline V gene sequence: CDR1 SGDLS, CDR2 YYNGEE. Sequencing was performed with immunoSEQ multiplex PCR; in TCRdb, only in-frame clones are kept and a portion is missing. The data show 59,000 or so clones, roughly 87% seen once. As concerns this clone: Its antigen is still unknown.

The sequenced material came from PBMCs. The chain combines TRBV9 with TRBJ2-7; 7 positions agree with TRBD2. This TCR derives from a woman younger than 35 in good health and CMV-seronegative. CDR3 region: CASSSRLGSQAGEQYF. In DNA form, the CDR3 reads TGTGCCAGCAGCTCCCGCCTAGGCAGTCAAGCGGGGGAGCAGTACTTC.